There are a few counts of the clone carrying this TCR beta chain. What it recognizes is unknown. The data stem from a study of T cells after yellow fever vaccination. Study outcomes and limitations: The study re-detected most primary-vaccination clones after the booster (roughly 95% CD4, roughly 88% CD8).

TCRdb re-called the 5' RACE reads through MiXCR, storing one row per CDR3 protein. This table has roughly 350,000 distinct CDR3 sequences, roughly 4.3% appearing once. Germline CDR1 and CDR2: SSHAT and FNYEAQ (reference sequence). There are 14 residues in the CDR3. The V gene lost 5 bases and the J gene lost 7 bases, with 17 bases spanning the gap. The clonotype comes from a man aged 18 to 29 who received the YFV17D yellow fever vaccine. This specimen consisted of PBMCs, obtained 5 days after the yellow fever booster vaccination. The V and J genes are TRBV7-7 and TRBJ2-5; D might be TRBD1 or TRBD2, each matching 6 bases. In nucleotides, the CDR3 is TGTGCCAGCAGCACAGGGACTTCACTAGGGACCCAGTACTTC. It yields the protein CASSTGTSLGTQYF.